This T cell receptor beta chain was captured by sequencing in a study of early T cells in non-severe SARS-CoV-2 infection. The CDR3 has 13 residues. V was cut by 4 bases and J by 7 bases, with 13 bases left in between. Germline CDR1 reads LGHDT; CDR2 reads YNNKEL (reference sequence). This clonotype showed up many times. TCRdb processed the 5' RACE reads anew with MiXCR; each CDR3 protein has one entry. This table has 50,000 to 70,000 distinct CDR3 sequences, 6.5% to 8.5% appearing once. Sequencing was done on a sample of whole blood. The chain joins TRBV3-1 to TRBJ2-5, with a possible D match to TRBD1 (7 bases). The sequence was obtained from an adult who was a healthcare worker with PCR-confirmed SARS-CoV-2 infection or an uninfected control (not recorded which). The DNA for the CDR3 is TGTGCCAGCAGCCGCCAGGGGGGAGGGACCCAGTACTTC. It yields the protein CASSRQGGGTQYF.